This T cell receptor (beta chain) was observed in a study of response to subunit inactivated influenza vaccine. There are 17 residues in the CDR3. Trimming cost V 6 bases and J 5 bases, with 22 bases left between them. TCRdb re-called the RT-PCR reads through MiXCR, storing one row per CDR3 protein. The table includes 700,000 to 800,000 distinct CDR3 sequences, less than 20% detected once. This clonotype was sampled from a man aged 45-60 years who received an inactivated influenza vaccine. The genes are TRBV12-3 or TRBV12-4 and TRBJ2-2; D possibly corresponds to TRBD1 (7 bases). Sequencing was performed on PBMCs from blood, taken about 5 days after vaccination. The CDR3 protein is CASRTPGGIGGTGELFF. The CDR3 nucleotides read TGTGCCAGCAGAACCCCAGGGGGAATAGGGGGGACCGGGGAGCTGTTTTTT.